The 12 T cell receptor beta chains below all came from one sample that was sequenced in a study of blood T cell repertoires in COVID-19. The protocol was immunoSEQ multiplex PCR, while the TCRdb copy is restricted to in-frame clones and leaves out a portion. The top ten clones hold 0.95% of a sample with under 200,000 clones, about 82% of them seen once. Input material: peripheral blood. The receptors come from a man in his 60s with COVID-19, enrolled during active disease.

This chain links TRBV9 with TRBJ2-1; 8 bases line up with TRBD1. There are 14 residues in the CDR3. The V gene's germline CDR1 is SGDLS and CDR2 YYNGEE. V shed 2 bases and J 5 bases; nucleotides not matched to a gene: 3. CDR3 region: CASSVRQGNNEQFF. As DNA, the CDR3 is TGTGCCAGCAGCGTGAGACAGGGGAACAATGAGCAGTTCTTC. Full variable domain (remainder filled in from reference TRBV9 and TRBJ2-1): DSGVTQTPKHLITATGQRVTLRCSPRSGDLSVYWYQQSLDQGLQFLIQYYNGEERAKGNILERFSAQQFPDLHSELNLSSLELGDSALYFCASSVRQGNNEQFFGPGTRLTVL.

The chain has TRBV10-3 and TRBJ2-2, with D possibly being TRBD2 (6 bases). V was cut by 4 bases and J by 2 bases, with 11 bases left in between. This CDR3 spans 15 amino acids. The V gene's germline CDR1 is ENHRY and CDR2 SYGVKD. The CDR3 coding sequence is TGTGCCATCAGTGTCCTCGGGGGTAACACCGGGGAGCTGTTTTTT. Protein: CAISVLGGNTGELFF.

The CDR3 region is CAWSRTRDNSGSSPLHF. In DNA, the CDR3 is TGTGCCTGGAGTCGTACGAGGGACAACTCCGGCAGTTCACCCCTCCACTTT. This chain connects TRBV30 to TRBJ1-6; tentative D call: TRBD1 (6 bases). Trimming pared 2 bases from V and 9 bases from J, leaving 23 bases between. CDR1 and CDR2 from the germline V gene are GTSNPN and SVGIG (reference sequence). The length of the CDR3 is 17 residues.

This clone came up a few times. This chain uses TRBV28 with TRBJ1-5; TRBD1 matches 7 bases. With 5 bases clipped from V and 5 bases from J, the junction kept 3 bases outside the gene matches. CDR3 length equals 13 residues. Germline-derived CDR1 and CDR2 are MDHEN and SYDVKM. CDR3 region: CASSTGAHQPQHF. The CDR3 DNA reads as TGTGCCAGCAGTACAGGGGCCCATCAGCCCCAGCATTTT. The full variable domain, its missing parts supplied by reference TRBV28 and TRBJ1-5, is DVKVTQSSRYLVKRTGEKVFLECVQDMDHENMFWYRQDPGLGLRLIYFSYDVKMKEKGDIPEGYSVSREKKERFSLILESASTNQTSMYLCASSTGAHQPQHFGDGTRLSIL.

The V call is TRBV28, the J call TRBJ1-4; a weak D match, TRBD1 (6 bases). Germline V lookup: CDR1 MDHEN, CDR2 SYDVKM. The CDR3 is 16 amino acids. Trimming removed 6 bases from V and 3 bases from J, with 17 bases in between. CDR3 amino acids: CASRSTPGQANEKLFF. CDR3 nucleotide sequence: TGTGCCAGCAGGTCCACGCCGGGACAAGCTAATGAAAAACTGTTTTTT.

The V and J genes are TRBV29-1 and TRBJ1-2; D remains unclear. V gave up 3 bases and J gave up 7 bases, with 9 bases separating them. The CDR3 consists of 11 residues. Germline loops: CDR1 SQVTM, CDR2 ANQGSEA. Written as DNA, the CDR3 is TGCAGCGTTGATAGTGGGCTTGGCTACACCTTC. Residues: CSVDSGLGYTF.

V is TRBV11-2 and J is TRBJ2-7; D is undetermined. The CDR3 runs to 13 residues. From germline, CDR1 is SGHAT and CDR2 FQNNGV. The V gene lost 5 bases and the J gene lost 4 bases, with 12 bases spanning the gap. The CDR3 DNA is TGTGCCAGCAGCACACAGTTTTCGTACGAGCAGTACTTC. This translates into CASSTQFSYEQYF.

This chain connects TRBV3-1 (or the pseudogene TRBV3-2) to TRBJ1-5; perhaps TRBD1 as D (5 bases). Per the germline V gene, CDR1 is LGHDT and CDR2 is YNNKEL (reference sequence). V was cut by 1 base and J by 4 bases, with 8 bases left in between. This CDR3 has 14 amino acids. CDR3 in amino acids: CASSQAQGNQPQHF. The CDR3 DNA is TGTGCCAGCAGCCAAGCCCAGGGAAATCAGCCCCAGCATTTT.

The gene calls are TRBV7-2 and TRBJ1-5; 9 nucleotides match TRBD1. The CDR3 sequence is 15 residues long. V was clipped by 3 bases and J by 7 bases; unmatched bases: 7. Germline CDR1 and CDR2: SGHTA and FQGNSA. In nucleotides, the CDR3 is TGTGCCAGCAGCTTGGACAGGGGAATCGGACAGCCCCAGCATTTT. Amino acids: CASSLDRGIGQPQHF.

This sequence joins TRBV30 and TRBJ1-6, with TRBD1 identical over 8 bases. The CDR3 extends over 15 amino acids. CDR1 is GTSNPN, CDR2 SVGIG, per germline (reference sequence). Trimming at V came to 1 base and at J to 6 bases, leaving 5 bases not matched to a gene. CDR3 residues: CAWSAGQGGNSPLHF. CDR3 nucleotides: TGTGCCTGGAGTGCCGGACAGGGCGGTAATTCACCCCTCCACTTT.

This chain links TRBV29-1 with TRBJ2-3, with 7 bases lining up with TRBD1. The CDR3 has 11 amino acids. Germline V lookup: CDR1 SQVTM, CDR2 ANQGSEA. The CDR3 region is CSDRAADTQYF. The DNA of the CDR3 is TGCAGTGACAGGGCAGCAGATACGCAGTATTTT.

The CDR3 spells CASSDLLQGGEKLFF. The CDR3 nucleotides read TGCGCCAGCAGCGACTTGCTTCAGGGTGGTGAAAAACTGTTTTTT. The rearrangement links TRBV5-1 to TRBJ1-4, with a weak D call TRBD1 (5 bases). Trimming shortened V by 4 bases and J by 7 bases, and 17 bases separated the two germline ends. Per germline, CDR1 SGHRS and CDR2 YFSETQ. This CDR3 region has 15 residues. The whole variable domain, remainder taken from reference TRBV5-1 and TRBJ1-4, is KAGVTQTPRYLIKTRGQQVTLSCSPISGHRSVSWYQQTPGQGLQFLFEYFSETQRNKGNFPGRFSGRQFSNSRSEMNVSTLELGDSALYLCASSDLLQGGEKLFFGSGTQLSVL.